A single sample gave rise to the 26 T cell receptor beta chains below, sequenced in a study of cytomegalovirus exposure and HLA in healthy donors. The primer mix had 60 Vbeta and 13 Jbeta primers. Measured with immunoSEQ multiplex PCR; TCRdb has only the in-frame clones, and not every one. The ten top clones account for around 1.4%, within a sample of about 160,000 clones. Sequences were obtained from PBMCs. Every receptor here comes from a woman aged 60-75 years in good health and CMV-seronegative.

The chain has TRBV11-2 and TRBJ2-1; 11 nucleotides line up with TRBD2. CDR3 length: 15 amino acids. Germline V gene data show CDR1 as SGHAT and CDR2 as FQNNGV. The V segment lost 5 bases and the J segment 6 bases; nucleotides outside the gene matches: 6. CDR3 nucleotide sequence: TGTGCCAGCAGCGACATAGCGGGAGGGGGCAATGAGCAGTTCTTC. Protein product: CASSDIAGGGNEQFF.

The J gene is TRBJ2-1, the V gene TRBV7-3; maybe TRBD2 (5 bases). Germline CDR1 is SGHTA and CDR2 is FQGTGA. V lost 5 bases, J lost 5 bases, and 19 bases lay in between. CDR3 length equals 16 residues. The CDR3 nucleotides read TGTGCCAGCAGCCCAGTGGAGCGGTCCCCCGACAATGAGCAGTTCTTC. Translation gives CASSPVERSPDNEQFF.

The CDR3 DNA reads as TGCGCCAGCAGCTATTGGGGGGATGAGGGACAGCTGGATTCACCCCTCCACTTT. Encoded protein: CASSYWGDEGQLDSPLHF. This chain links TRBV5-1 with TRBJ1-6; 7 nucleotides line up with TRBD1. J was trimmed by 8 bases and V by 3 bases; bases with no gene match: 17. The CDR3 sequence is 18 residues long. CDR1 is SGHRS, CDR2 YFSETQ, per germline.

CDR3 sequence reads: CASSPGLLYNEQFF. The CDR3 DNA reads as TGTGCCAGCAGCCCGGGATTACTCTACAATGAGCAGTTCTTC. V is TRBV7-3 and J is TRBJ2-1, with D possibly TRBD2 on 5 matching bases. Germline V gives CDR1 SGHTA, CDR2 FQGTGA. The V end was cut by 5 bases, the J end by 3 bases, with 11 bases between. The CDR3 is 14 residues long.

The chain uses TRBV27 and TRBJ1-5; D gene uncertain. The CDR3 is made up of 14 amino acids. The V gene's germline CDR1 is MNHEY and CDR2 SMNVEV (reference sequence). V lost 2 bases and J 3 bases, leaving 8 bases between the germline ends. Written as DNA, the CDR3 is TGTGCCAGCAGTTTAAGAGGTGACAATCAGCCCCAGCATTTT. Translation: CASSLRGDNQPQHF.

The J gene is TRBJ1-2, the V gene TRBV30, with D hard to call. Trimming took 5 bases from V and 8 from J, leaving 12 bases between them. Germline CDR1 and CDR2: GTSNPN and SVGIG (reference sequence). This CDR3 comprises 11 residues. The CDR3 spells CAWGYVQGYTF. The CDR3 nucleotides read TGTGCCTGGGGTTATGTGCAGGGCTACACCTTC.

The chain joins TRBV7-9 to TRBJ1-1, with a possible D match to TRBD1 (5 bases). Germline CDR1 is SEHNR and CDR2 is FQNEAQ (reference sequence). This CDR3 contains 15 residues. Trimming shortened V by 4 bases and J by 3 bases, and 15 bases separated the two germline ends. This CDR3 reads CASSSPGEFYTEAFF. The CDR3 DNA reads TGTGCCAGCAGCTCCCCGGGGGAATTTTACACTGAAGCTTTCTTT.

V and J are TRBV18 and TRBJ2-7; D might be TRBD1 (6 bases). The CDR3 totals 13 residues. CDR1 and CDR2 from the germline V gene are KGHSH and LQKENI. Trimming cost V 3 bases and J 1 base, with 7 bases left between them. The CDR3 protein is CASSPGQSYEQYF. The CDR3 coding sequence is TGTGCCAGCTCACCCGGACAGTCCTACGAGCAGTACTTC.

The chain recombines TRBV5-4 with TRBJ2-1; 11 bases agree with TRBD2. The germline V gene encodes CDR1 SGHNT and CDR2 YYREEE (reference sequence). After removal of 4 bases from V and 2 bases from J, the junction contained 2 bases not matched to a gene. This CDR3 region has 15 residues. For the CDR3, the DNA is TGTGCCAGCAGCAAGACTAGCGGGACCTACAATGAGCAGTTCTTC. Translation gives CASSKTSGTYNEQFF.

The chain recombines TRBV18 with TRBJ1-1, with a tentative D call TRBD1 (6 bases). This CDR3 is 16 amino acids long. Trimming cost V 2 bases and J 0 bases, with 13 bases left between them. Germline CDR1 KGHSH, CDR2 LQKENI. The CDR3 reads CASSPGGKVMNTEAFF. For the CDR3, the DNA is TGTGCCAGCTCACCAGGGGGCAAAGTGATGAACACTGAAGCTTTCTTT.

This sequence joins TRBV19 and TRBJ1-2; TRBD1 aligns across 8 bases. J was trimmed by 8 bases and V by 5 bases; bases with no gene match: 13. The CDR3 sequence is 15 residues long. Per the germline V gene, CDR1 is LNHDA and CDR2 is SQIVND (reference sequence). This chain's CDR3 is CASSVGGQGSRGYTF. The CDR3 DNA reads TGTGCCAGTAGTGTTGGAGGACAGGGCAGTCGAGGCTACACCTTC.

The chain is built from TRBV6-5 and TRBJ2-3; D ambiguous. V was pared by 7 bases and J by 6 bases, with 14 bases between. This CDR3 has 13 residues. Germline CDR1 and CDR2: MNHEY and SVGAGI. The CDR3 region has the DNA TGTGCCAGCACCAAACCCAGTGGTGATACGCAGTATTTT. This gives the protein CASTKPSGDTQYF.

This rearrangement joins TRBV5-1 to TRBJ1-1, with D possibly being TRBD1 (6 bases). The CDR3 is 14 amino acids. Trimming stripped 4 bases from V and 3 bases from J, with 13 bases between. CDR1 is SGHRS and CDR2 is YFSETQ in the germline V gene. The CDR3 DNA sequence: TGCGCCAGCAGCGCACAGGGTCCTGACACTGAAGCTTTCTTT. Protein product: CASSAQGPDTEAFF. Combining the CDR3 with reference TRBV5-1 and TRBJ1-1 gives the whole variable domain KAGVTQTPRYLIKTRGQQVTLSCSPISGHRSVSWYQQTPGQGLQFLFEYFSETQRNKGNFPGRFSGRQFSNSRSEMNVSTLELGDSALYLCASSAQGPDTEAFFGQGTRLTVV.

The chain carries TRBV7-3 and TRBJ2-1, with 7 bases matching TRBD1. V lost 2 bases to trimming and J lost 7 bases; unmatched junction nucleotides: 8. From germline, CDR1 is SGHTA and CDR2 FQGTGA. This CDR3 has 15 amino acids. The CDR3 DNA is TGTGCCAGCAGCTTATCACAGGGGAGACTGAATGAGCAGTTCTTC. Translating gives CASSLSQGRLNEQFF.

The chain carries TRBV5-1 and TRBJ1-6; no reliable D call. Trimming stripped 2 bases from V and 7 bases from J, with 10 bases between. Germline CDR1 and CDR2: SGHRS and YFSETQ. The CDR3 length is 14 residues. CDR3 sequence (DNA): TGCGCCAGCAGCTTAGACGGAGACAATTCACCCCTCCACTTT. Its protein is CASSLDGDNSPLHF.

The chain joins TRBV2 to TRBJ1-2; D is unclear. V was clipped by 7 bases and J by 1 base, with 4 bases between them. The CDR3 is 11 amino acids. Germline V lookup: CDR1 SNHLY, CDR2 FYNNEI. The CDR3 coding sequence is TGTGCCAGCAACAATAACTATGGCTACACCTTC. It yields the protein CASNNNYGYTF.

The chain has TRBV6-4 and TRBJ2-3; TRBD1 aligns across 9 bases. This CDR3 region has 16 residues. J lost 3 bases, V lost 5 bases, and 9 bases had no gene match. Germline assignment: CDR1 MRHNA and CDR2 SNTAGT. The CDR3 region has the DNA TGTGCCAGCAGTAAGGGGACAGGGACGAGTACAGATACGCAGTATTTT. This encodes CASSKGTGTSTDTQYF.

The chain is built from TRBV20-1 and TRBJ2-1; D is undetermined. V was trimmed by 5 bases and J by 12 bases, leaving 11 bases between them. CDR1 and CDR2 (germline): DFQATT, SNEGSKA (reference sequence). The CDR3 runs 10 residues. CDR3 DNA: TGCAGTGCTCAGAGGATAGTGCAGTTCTTC. Translating it yields CSAQRIVQFF.

This rearrangement joins TRBV18 to TRBJ2-5; TRBD1 is a possible D gene (6 bases). The V gene lost 4 bases and the J gene lost 1 base, with 16 bases spanning the gap. The length of the CDR3 is 16 residues. Germline values: CDR1 KGHSH, CDR2 LQKENI. CDR3 sequence (DNA): TGTGCCAGCTCACGGGACATCATCCGAAGCCAAGAGACCCAGTACTTC. Its protein is CASSRDIIRSQETQYF.

The chain joins TRBV5-5 to TRBJ1-2; the match to TRBD1 covers 11 bases. The CDR3 covers 13 residues. After removal of 4 bases from V and 7 bases from J, the junction contained 3 bases not matched to a gene. Germline CDR1 and CDR2: SGHKS and YYEKEE (reference sequence). The CDR3 protein is CASSLDRGPGYTF. The DNA for the CDR3 is TGTGCCAGCAGCCTGGACAGGGGGCCTGGCTACACCTTC.

The rearrangement links TRBV5-6 to TRBJ2-5; D is unresolved. V was cut by 1 base and J by 0 bases, with 10 bases left in between. Germline CDR1 reads SGHDT; CDR2 reads YYEEEE. The CDR3 is 15 amino acids. For the CDR3, the DNA is TGTGCCAGCAGCTTGCGGAGTTGGTACCAAGAGACCCAGTACTTC. It specifies CASSLRSWYQETQYF.

Details on this clone: The junction departs from the called germline gene at one end, perhaps through a read error. CDR3 in amino acids: CASRLDRVDTGELFF. For the CDR3, the DNA is TGTGCCAGCAGATTAGACAGGGTTGACACCGGGGAGCTGTTTTTT. The chain recombines TRBV7-2 with TRBJ2-2; TRBD1 matches 7 bases. The CDR3 totals 15 residues. Germline V gives CDR1 SGHTA, CDR2 FQGNSA.

J is TRBJ2-3 and V is TRBV10-3; 7 bases are shared with TRBD2. The V segment lost 2 bases and the J segment 0 bases; nucleotides outside the gene matches: 8. The CDR3 loop spans 17 amino acids. Germline CDR1 is ENHRY and CDR2 is SYGVKD. The CDR3 is CAISEREGLASTDTQYF. The CDR3 DNA is TGTGCCATCAGTGAGAGGGAGGGATTGGCTAGCACAGATACGCAGTATTTT.

V gene TRBV12-5 combines with J gene TRBJ1-1; 7 nucleotides agree with TRBD1. Germline lookup yields CDR1 LGHNT and CDR2 FRNRAP. The length of the CDR3 is 15 residues. Trimming removed 0 bases from V and 3 bases from J; junction bases left unmatched: 4. CDR3 DNA: TGTGCTAGTGGTTTGGTATCAGGGGGGTACACTGAAGCTTTCTTT. Its translation is CASGLVSGGYTEAFF.

The chain combines TRBV2 with TRBJ1-1; D not certain. The germline V gene encodes CDR1 SNHLY and CDR2 FYNNEI. V lost 8 bases, J lost 4 bases, and 14 bases lay in between. The CDR3 is made up of 13 amino acids. The CDR3 DNA is TGTGCCAGCCAGACCGGCCTAGGCACTGAAGCTTTCTTT. Its protein is CASQTGLGTEAFF.

The rearrangement uses TRBV4-3 and TRBJ1-5; 7 bases match TRBD1. This CDR3 is 16 amino acids long. The germline V gene encodes CDR1 LGHNA and CDR2 YSLEER. V gave up 3 bases and J gave up 1 base; unmatched junction bases: 6. Written as DNA, the CDR3 is TGCGCCAGCAGCCAGGGGACAGTGAGAAGCAATCAGCCCCAGCATTTT. Its translation: CASSQGTVRSNQPQHF.